These T cell receptor beta chains were read from a single sample in a study of CD8 T cells in Susac syndrome. TCRdb recomputed calls from the immunoSEQ multiplex PCR reads with MiXCR, one row per CDR3 protein. The data contain 90,000 to 150,000 distinct CDR3 sequences, 92% of them singletons. Sequencing was carried out using CD4+ T cells from PBMCs. The receptors shown here come from a human donor in good health. CDR3s include the opening cysteine and the closing phenylalanine or tryptophan. D genes are given only for firm matches. A row's size may be missing; if present it is once, few, many or a size class.

D,J,V,size,CDR3,DNA
.,TRBJ2-1,TRBV7-6,once,CASSLGRVTVANEQFF,TGTGCCAGCAGCTTGGGTAGGGTGACCGTGGCCAATGAGCAGTTCTTC
TRBD1,TRBJ1-6,TRBV12-3/TRBV12-4,.,CASRATGVSPLHF,TGTGCCAGCAGGGCGACAGGGGTCTCACCCCTCCACTTT
.,TRBJ2-5,TRBV10-3,.,CAAANGQETQYF,TGTGCCGCCGCAAACGGCCAAGAGACCCAGTACTTC
TRBD1,TRBJ2-2,TRBV7-6,.,CASSLEQGGTGELFF,TGTGCCAGCAGCTTAGAACAGGGGGGAACCGGGGAGCTGTTTTTT
.,TRBJ1-2,TRBV5-5,once,CASSPNRDGANYGYTF,TGTGCCAGCAGCCCGAACCGGGACGGAGCTAACTATGGCTACACCTTC
.,TRBJ1-1,TRBV7-2,.,CASSLRVRNTEAFF,TGTGCCAGCAGCCTCAGGGTCCGGAACACTGAAGCTTTCTTT
.,TRBJ2-7,TRBV9,.,CASSVAYGSSYEQYF,TGTGCCAGCAGCGTAGCGTATGGGAGCTCCTACGAGCAGTACTTC
.,TRBJ2-5,TRBV7-6,.,CASSRGGGETQYF,TGTGCCAGCAGCCGGGGCGGTGGGGAGACCCAGTACTTC
.,TRBJ2-2,TRBV7-9,few,CASSPGTGELFF,TGTGCCAGCAGCCCCGGGACCGGGGAGCTGTTTTTT
.,TRBJ2-3,TRBV7-2,.,CASSQSELTQYF,TGTGCCAGCAGCCAGTCCGAATTGACGCAGTATTTT
.,TRBJ2-3,TRBV7-2,once,CASSLKSGVADTQYF,TGTGCCAGCAGCCTAAAATCCGGGGTCGCAGATACGCAGTATTTT
.,TRBJ1-3,TRBV5-1,.,CASSLRAGKSGNTIYF,TGCGCCAGCAGCTTGCGGGCAGGGAAGTCTGGAAACACCATATATTTT
.,TRBJ1-5,TRBV20-1,.,CSANGGRERDQPQHF,TGCAGTGCAAATGGGGGGAGGGAACGAGATCAGCCCCAGCATTTT
.,TRBJ2-7,TRBV6-1,.,CASNDRATGRDEQYF,TGTGCCAGCAATGACCGGGCCACAGGAAGGGACGAGCAGTACTTC
.,TRBJ2-1,TRBV7-2,.,CASSRSGTEYNEQFF,TGTGCCAGCAGCCGATCCGGGACGGAGTACAATGAGCAGTTCTTC
.,TRBJ1-1,TRBV12-3/TRBV12-4,.,CASSSRLMNTEAFF,TGTGCCAGCAGCTCCAGGCTTATGAACACTGAAGCTTTCTTT
.,TRBJ1-2,TRBV2,.,CATESGQLRYTF,TGTGCCACTGAAAGCGGACAGCTTCGTTACACCTTC
TRBD1,TRBJ1-2,TRBV20-1,.,CSASRQGAGGYTF,TGCAGTGCTAGTCGGCAGGGGGCAGGTGGCTACACCTTC
TRBD1,TRBJ1-2,TRBV12-3/TRBV12-4,once,CASTLSGQGNYGYTF,TGTGCCAGCACCCTATCGGGACAGGGTAACTATGGCTACACCTTC
.,TRBJ2-3,TRBV29-1,.,CSVDGQSTDTQYF,TGCAGCGTTGACGGACAGAGCACAGATACGCAGTATTTT
.,TRBJ1-4,TRBV30,.,CAWSVGGHNPGEKLFF,TGTGCCTGGAGTGTAGGGGGACACAACCCGGGTGAAAAACTGTTTTTT
.,TRBJ2-7,TRBV19,.,CASSPSASWGTHEQYF,TGTGCCAGTAGCCCATCTGCTAGCTGGGGAACCCACGAGCAGTACTTC
.,TRBJ1-5,TRBV2,.,CASSQPGQFDPQHF,TGTGCCAGCAGCCAACCCGGACAGTTTGATCCCCAGCATTTT
.,TRBJ2-7,TRBV12-3/TRBV12-4,.,CASSLHQGFPAEQYF,TGTGCCAGCAGTTTACACCAGGGGTTCCCCGCCGAGCAGTACTTC
TRBD1,TRBJ1-5,TRBV30,.,CAWSIQGAWYSNQPQHF,TGTGCCTGGAGTATCCAGGGGGCATGGTATAGCAATCAGCCCCAGCATTTT
.,TRBJ2-2,TRBV23-1,.,CASTQPRGFGELFF,TGCGCCAGCACCCAGCCCAGGGGCTTTGGGGAGCTGTTTTTT
.,TRBJ1-2,TRBV29-1,.,CSADGGANYGYTF,TGCAGCGCAGATGGAGGGGCGAACTATGGCTACACCTTC
.,TRBJ2-7,TRBV12-3/TRBV12-4,.,CASSPDQTYEQYF,TGTGCCAGCAGTCCTGACCAAACTTACGAGCAGTACTTC
.,TRBJ2-7,TRBV6-6,.,CASSYVGYEQYF,TGTGCCAGCAGTTATGTCGGCTACGAGCAGTACTTC
.,TRBJ2-3,TRBV3-1,.,CASSQDNERGGLDTQYF,TGTGCCAGCAGCCAAGATAATGAGAGGGGGGGCTTGGATACGCAGTATTTT
.,TRBJ1-1,TRBV3-1,.,CASSDPGGEAFF,TGTGCCAGCAGCGATCCCGGGGGAGAAGCTTTCTTT
.,TRBJ2-7,TRBV29-1,few,CSANRADEQYF,TGCAGCGCGAACAGGGCCGACGAGCAGTACTTC
.,TRBJ2-7,TRBV11-2,.,CASSHAGGYEQYF,TGTGCCAGCAGCCATGCTGGGGGGTACGAGCAGTACTTC
TRBD1,TRBJ1-1,TRBV29-1,.,CSAEGAGHRIAFF,TGCAGCGCCGAGGGGGCCGGGCATAGGATAGCTTTCTTT
.,TRBJ2-7,TRBV2,.,CASSEGSYEQYF,TGTGCCAGCAGTGAAGGCAGCTACGAGCAGTACTTC
.,TRBJ1-1,TRBV7-2,.,CASSLLLSNTEAFF,TGTGCCAGCAGCTTACTTCTTTCGAACACTGAAGCTTTCTTT
TRBD1,TRBJ2-1,TRBV30,.,CAWRRQGWDEQFF,TGTGCCTGGCGCCGACAGGGGTGGGATGAGCAGTTCTTC
TRBD1,TRBJ2-2,TRBV6-1,.,CASRSSGTGNTGELFF,TGTGCCAGCAGATCATCCGGGACAGGGAACACCGGGGAGCTGTTTTTT
.,TRBJ2-1,TRBV29-1,.,CSVVLMVRDNEQFF,TGCAGCGTTGTTCTCATGGTCAGGGACAATGAGCAGTTCTTC
.,TRBJ1-1,TRBV20-1,.,CSAFGLNTEAFF,TGCAGTGCTTTCGGGCTAAACACTGAAGCTTTCTTT
TRBD1,TRBJ1-2,TRBV4-3,.,CASSQDLLGGEDGYTF,TGCGCCAGCAGCCAAGATCTCCTAGGGGGCGAGGATGGCTACACCTTC
.,TRBJ1-6,TRBV7-2,.,CASSPVGVDGALHF,TGTGCCAGCAGCCCCGTCGGGGTCGATGGGGCCCTCCACTTT
.,TRBJ1-1,TRBV30,.,CAWSAEIPLTEAFF,TGTGCCTGGAGTGCCGAGATCCCGCTCACTGAAGCTTTCTTT
.,TRBJ1-5,TRBV7-9,.,CASSPRGGLGPQHF,TGTGCCAGCAGCCCGCGGGGGGGCCTGGGACCCCAGCATTTT
.,TRBJ1-2,TRBV20-1,.,CSSIQGVGYTF,TGCAGTTCCATCCAGGGAGTCGGCTACACCTTC
.,TRBJ1-1,TRBV10-3,.,CAIREREATEAFF,TGTGCCATCAGGGAACGGGAGGCCACTGAAGCTTTCTTT
.,TRBJ1-3,TRBV12-3/TRBV12-4,.,CASSLAEGNTIYF,TGTGCCAGCAGTTTAGCCGAAGGAAACACCATATATTTT
.,TRBJ1-1,TRBV19,.,CASSKQGTEAFF,TGTGCCAGTAGTAAGCAGGGCACTGAAGCTTTCTTT